Below, 15 T cell receptor beta chains from the same sample are listed, as sequenced in a study of T-cell memory formation after mild COVID-19. Via MiXCR, TCRdb re-called the 5' RACE reads, giving one row per CDR3 protein. The table lists roughly 450,000 distinct CDR3 sequences, 15% to 20% of them singletons. Material: PBMCs or a T cell subset sorted from them (not recorded which). These TCRs come from an adult woman who had mild COVID-19 (a few samples of this study predate the infection). Cell type and time point are not known.

This chain connects TRBV2 to TRBJ2-7; D gene ambiguous. The germline V gene has CDR1 SNHLY and CDR2 FYNNEI. The V and J ends lost 4 bases and 2 bases respectively, with 12 bases between them. The CDR3 has 14 residues. CDR3: CASSVRQTTYEQYF. The CDR3 region has the DNA TGTGCCAGCAGTGTTCGGCAAACTACCTACGAGCAGTACTTC. The variable domain in full, with the rest retrieved from reference TRBV2 and TRBJ2-7, is EPEVTQTPSHQVTQMGQEVILRCVPISNHLYFYWYRQILGQKVEFLVSFYNNEISEKSEIFDDQFSVERPDGSNFTLKIRSTKLEDSAMYFCASSVRQTTYEQYFGPGTRLTVT.

The chain joins TRBV10-3 to TRBJ2-7; TRBD1 matches 12 bases. V gave up 6 bases and J gave up 7 bases; unmatched junction bases: 13. CDR1 and CDR2 from the germline V gene are ENHRY and SYGVKD. This CDR3 region has 16 residues. The CDR3 DNA reads TGTGCCATCAGCCTACGCTCGGGACAGGGGGCGCGAGAGCAGTACTTC. Protein sequence: CAISLRSGQGAREQYF.

The J gene is TRBJ2-7, the V gene TRBV6-2 or TRBV6-3, with TRBD2 matching over 9 bases. The CDR3 contains 15 residues. The germline V gene has CDR1 MNHEY and CDR2 SVGEGT. The trim removed 8 bases at V and 3 bases at J, leaving 11 bases unmatched. CDR3 protein: CASADYSGSYYEQYF. The CDR3 coding sequence is TGTGCCAGCGCCGATTATAGCGGGAGCTACTACGAGCAGTACTTC.

This clonotype was detected ten times or more. The CDR3 here is CASSWTGGSLILNEQFF. The CDR3 DNA is TGTGCCAGCAGTTGGACAGGGGGGTCCCTTATTCTCAATGAGCAGTTCTTC. The V gene is TRBV27, the J gene TRBJ2-1, with 10 bases lining up with TRBD1. The V segment lost 4 bases and the J segment 6 bases; nucleotides outside the gene matches: 12. Germline CDR1 reads MNHEY; CDR2 reads SMNVEV (reference sequence). This CDR3 has 17 amino acids.

This chain uses TRBV18 with TRBJ1-2; no firm D call. Germline values: CDR1 KGHSH, CDR2 LQKENI. The length of the CDR3 is 13 residues. With 2 bases removed from V and 0 bases from J, the gap between germline ends came to 4 bases. For the CDR3, the DNA is TGTGCCAGCTCACCAGGTCCTAACTATGGCTACACCTTC. It translates to CASSPGPNYGYTF.

V and J are TRBV12-3 or TRBV12-4 and TRBJ2-7, with D perhaps given as TRBD1 or TRBD2 (5 bases each). The CDR3 has 14 residues. V was shortened by 4 bases and J by 3 bases, with 13 bases between the two germline ends. The CDR3 protein is CASSSGTGFYEQYF. CDR3 coding DNA: TGTGCCAGCAGTTCAGGGACCGGGTTCTACGAGCAGTACTTC.

This clonotype has just one count. The CDR3 DNA is TGTGCCACCAGTGAAGGGGGACAGGGGGTACAGGCTAGCACAGATACGCAGTATTTT. Encoded protein: CATSEGGQGVQASTDTQYF. This rearrangement joins TRBV24-1 to TRBJ2-3; 11 bases are shared with TRBD1. Germline V gives CDR1 KGHDR, CDR2 SFDVKD. V dropped 4 bases and J dropped 0; count of bases not matched to a gene: 11. The CDR3 extends over 19 amino acids.

The chain uses TRBV11-2 and TRBJ1-2; D possibly corresponds to TRBD1 (6 bases). Germline CDR1 reads SGHAT; CDR2 reads FQNNGV. V lost 5 bases, J lost 5 bases, and 30 bases lay in between. The CDR3 is 19 amino acids. Written as DNA, the CDR3 is TGTGCCAGCAGCCCCAACAACCGGGACACAGCAACTCGGGGATATGGCTACACCTTC. It specifies CASSPNNRDTATRGYGYTF.

This clonotype was counted between two and nine times. The chain employs TRBV7-2 and TRBJ2-1; 8 bases are a match to TRBD1. Germline V CDR1 and CDR2: SGHTA, FQGNSA. CDR3 size: 15 residues. With V trimmed by 7 bases and J by 0 bases, 5 bases remained unmatched. The DNA of the CDR3 is TGTGCCAGCAAGCCAGGGGGCCCCTCCTACAATGAGCAGTTCTTC. It yields the protein CASKPGGPSYNEQFF.

V usage is TRBV4-2 and J usage is TRBJ2-3; D may correspond to TRBD1 or TRBD2 (6 bases each). CDR1 is LGHNA and CDR2 is YNFKEQ in the germline V gene. V lost 2 bases, J lost 6 bases, and 12 bases lay in between. The length of the CDR3 is 14 residues. CDR3 sequence (DNA): TGTGCCAGCAGCCAAAGGGGGGCCGGGGATACGCAGTATTTT. It specifies CASSQRGAGDTQYF.

This clonotype was found a few times. The chain employs TRBV18 and TRBJ1-3, with 7 bases identical to TRBD1. Germline V lookup: CDR1 KGHSH, CDR2 LQKENI. The V gene end was trimmed by 4 bases and the J gene end by 0 bases; junction bases not matched to a gene: 9. The CDR3 runs 17 residues. The CDR3 nucleotides read TGTGCCAGCTCACGGGGGTCCGGACAGGACTCTGGAAACACCATATATTTT. This translates into CASSRGSGQDSGNTIYF.

This clonotype was detected only a few times. The chain is built from TRBV12-3 or TRBV12-4 and TRBJ1-3; D remains ambiguous. The CDR3 runs 15 residues. V gave up 7 bases and J gave up 0 bases, with 13 bases separating them. The CDR3 coding sequence is TGTGCCAGCACCCCGTGGGGATACTCTGGAAACACCATATATTTT. The encoded protein is CASTPWGYSGNTIYF.

V and J are TRBV4-3 and TRBJ2-1; D gene ambiguous. V was trimmed by 0 bases and J by 4 bases, leaving 10 bases between them. The germline V gene has CDR1 LGHNA and CDR2 YSLEER. This CDR3 region has 15 residues. The CDR3 DNA sequence: TGCGCCAGCAGCCAAGATTCGCCGAGATACAATGAGCAGTTCTTC. It codes for CASSQDSPRYNEQFF.

This clonotype was observed a few times. The gene calls are TRBV18 and TRBJ2-7; no firm D call. V lost 3 bases, J lost 3 bases, and 12 bases lay in between. CDR1 and CDR2 from the germline V gene are KGHSH and LQKENI. This CDR3 contains 14 residues. The CDR3 DNA is TGTGCCAGCTCACCGATCGAGCAGAGCTACGAGCAGTACTTC. It is translated as CASSPIEQSYEQYF. The whole variable domain, filled in from reference TRBV18 and TRBJ2-7, reads NAGVMQNPRHLVRRRGQEARLRCSPMKGHSHVYWYRQLPEEGLKFMVYLQKENIIDESGMPKERFSAEFPKEGPSILRIQQVVRGDSAAYFCASSPIEQSYEQYFGPGTRLTVT.

This clonotype was observed a handful of times. J is TRBJ2-5 and V is TRBV7-2, with D maybe TRBD2 (6 bases). Germline V gives CDR1 SGHTA, CDR2 FQGNSA. The CDR3 is 14 residues long. Trimming shortened V by 4 bases and J by 3 bases, and 12 bases separated the two germline ends. The CDR3 DNA is TGTGCCAGCAGCTCCGGGGGTTTGGAAGAGACCCAGTACTTC. This translates into CASSSGGLEETQYF.